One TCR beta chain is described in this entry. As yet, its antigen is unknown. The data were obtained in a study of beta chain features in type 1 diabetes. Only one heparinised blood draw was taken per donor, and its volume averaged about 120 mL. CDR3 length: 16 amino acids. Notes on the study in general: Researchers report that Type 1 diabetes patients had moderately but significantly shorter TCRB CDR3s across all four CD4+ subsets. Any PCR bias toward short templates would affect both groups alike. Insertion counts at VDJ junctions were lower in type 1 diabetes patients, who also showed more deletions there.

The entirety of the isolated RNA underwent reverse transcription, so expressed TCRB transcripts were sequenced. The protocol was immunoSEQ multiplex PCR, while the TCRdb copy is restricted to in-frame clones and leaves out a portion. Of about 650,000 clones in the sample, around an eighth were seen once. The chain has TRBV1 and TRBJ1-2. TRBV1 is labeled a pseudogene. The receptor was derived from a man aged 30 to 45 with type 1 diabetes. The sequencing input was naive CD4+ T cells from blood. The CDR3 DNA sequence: TGCACCAGCAGCCTCCTAGCGGCACAACAAATAGGCGGCTACACCTTC. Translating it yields CTSSLLAAQQIGGYTF.